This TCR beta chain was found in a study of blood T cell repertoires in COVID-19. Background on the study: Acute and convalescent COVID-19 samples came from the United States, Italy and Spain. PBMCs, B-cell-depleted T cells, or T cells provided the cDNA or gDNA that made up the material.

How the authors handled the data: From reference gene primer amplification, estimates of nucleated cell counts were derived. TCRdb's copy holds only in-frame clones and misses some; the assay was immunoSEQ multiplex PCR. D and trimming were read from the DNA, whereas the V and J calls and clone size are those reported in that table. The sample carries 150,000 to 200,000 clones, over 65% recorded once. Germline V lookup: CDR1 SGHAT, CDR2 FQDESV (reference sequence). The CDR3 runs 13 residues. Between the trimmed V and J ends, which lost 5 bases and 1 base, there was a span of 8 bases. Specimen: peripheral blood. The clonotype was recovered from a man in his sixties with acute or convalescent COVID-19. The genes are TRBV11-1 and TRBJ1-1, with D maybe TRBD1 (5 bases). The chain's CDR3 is CASSRQTNTEAFF. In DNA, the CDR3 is TGTGCCAGCAGCAGACAGACGAACACTGAAGCTTTCTTT.